The text below deals with one TCR beta chain. Followed over time, Seattle patients had been enrolled while infection was active. The length of the CDR3 is 17 residues. Germline V lookup: CDR1 SGHRS, CDR2 YFSETQ. V shed 0 bases and J shed 3 bases, with 19 bases lying between them. The data were obtained in a study of blood T cell repertoires in COVID-19. TCRdb's copy holds only in-frame clones and misses some; the assay was immunoSEQ multiplex PCR. The sample lists some 150,000 clones, approximately 80% occurring once. The sequencing sample was made of peripheral blood. This rearrangement joins TRBV5-1 to TRBJ2-7; possible D gene TRBD2, 6 bases. The receptor was derived from an older woman with COVID-19, enrolled during active disease. CDR3 sequence: CASSLEALANNNYEQYF. The CDR3 DNA is TGCGCCAGCAGCTTGGAAGCACTAGCTAACAATAACTACGAGCAGTACTTC.